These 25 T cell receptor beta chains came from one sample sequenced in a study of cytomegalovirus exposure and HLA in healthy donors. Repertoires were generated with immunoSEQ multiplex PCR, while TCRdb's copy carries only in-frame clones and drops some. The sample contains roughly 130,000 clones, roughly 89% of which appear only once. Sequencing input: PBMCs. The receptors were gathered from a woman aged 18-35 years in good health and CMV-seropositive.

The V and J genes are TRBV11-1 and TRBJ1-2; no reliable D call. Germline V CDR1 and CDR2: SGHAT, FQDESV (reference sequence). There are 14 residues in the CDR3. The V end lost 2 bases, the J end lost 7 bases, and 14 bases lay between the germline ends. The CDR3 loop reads CASSLRREPGGYTF. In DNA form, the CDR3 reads TGTGCCAGCAGCTTAAGGAGGGAGCCGGGTGGCTACACCTTC.

The CDR3 loop reads CSVGSGSGGEKLFF. As DNA, the CDR3 is TGCAGCGTTGGGAGTGGATCGGGCGGGGAAAAACTGTTTTTT. This chain uses TRBV29-1 with TRBJ1-4; D gene uncertain. The CDR3 covers 14 residues. V lost 4 bases to trimming and J lost 8 bases, with 17 bases between them. Germline CDR1 SQVTM, CDR2 ANQGSEA.

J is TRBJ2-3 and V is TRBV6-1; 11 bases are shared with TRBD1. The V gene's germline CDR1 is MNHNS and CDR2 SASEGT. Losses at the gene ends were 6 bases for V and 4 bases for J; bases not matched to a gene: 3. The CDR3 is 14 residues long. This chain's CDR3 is CASRDRGHSDTQYF. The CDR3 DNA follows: TGTGCCAGCAGGGACAGGGGGCATTCAGATACGCAGTATTTT.

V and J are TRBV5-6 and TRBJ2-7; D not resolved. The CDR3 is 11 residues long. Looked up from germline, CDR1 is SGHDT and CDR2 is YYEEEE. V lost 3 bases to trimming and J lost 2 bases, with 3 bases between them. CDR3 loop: CASSSAYEQYF. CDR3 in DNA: TGTGCCAGCAGCTCGGCCTACGAGCAGTACTTC. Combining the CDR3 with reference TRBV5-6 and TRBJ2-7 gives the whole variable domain DAGVTQSPTHLIKTRGQQVTLRCSPKSGHDTVSWYQQALGQGPQFIFQYYEEEERQRGNFPDRFSGHQFPNYSSELNVNALLLGDSALYLCASSSAYEQYFGPGTRLTVT.

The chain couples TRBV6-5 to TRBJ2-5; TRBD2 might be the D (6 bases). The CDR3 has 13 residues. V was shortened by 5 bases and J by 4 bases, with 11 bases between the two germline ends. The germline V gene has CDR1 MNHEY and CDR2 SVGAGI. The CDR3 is CASSRGTVETQYF. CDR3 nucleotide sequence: TGTGCCAGCAGTCGCGGGACGGTAGAGACCCAGTACTTC.

CDR3 residues: CATSRDVGAQPQHF. The CDR3 nucleotides read TGTGCCACCAGCAGAGATGTGGGAGCCCAGCCCCAGCATTTT. This chain links TRBV15 with TRBJ1-5; D gene unclear. The CDR3 consists of 14 residues. Germline CDR1 reads LNHNV; CDR2 reads YYDKDF (reference sequence). V was cut by 0 bases and J by 7 bases, with 10 bases left in between.

The CDR3 sequence: CASSLWAYEQFF. The DNA for the CDR3 is TGTGCCAGCAGTTTATGGGCCTATGAGCAGTTCTTC. The genes are TRBV28 and TRBJ2-1; no clear D. V dropped 0 bases and J dropped 8 bases, with 5 bases sitting between them. Germline V gives CDR1 MDHEN, CDR2 SYDVKM. The CDR3 covers 12 residues.

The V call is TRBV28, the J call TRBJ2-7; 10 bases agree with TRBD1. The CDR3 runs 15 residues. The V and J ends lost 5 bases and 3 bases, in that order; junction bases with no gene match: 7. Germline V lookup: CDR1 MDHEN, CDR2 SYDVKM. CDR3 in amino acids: CASSLRDRGHYEQYF. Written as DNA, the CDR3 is TGTGCCAGCAGTCTACGGGACAGGGGCCACTACGAGCAGTACTTC.

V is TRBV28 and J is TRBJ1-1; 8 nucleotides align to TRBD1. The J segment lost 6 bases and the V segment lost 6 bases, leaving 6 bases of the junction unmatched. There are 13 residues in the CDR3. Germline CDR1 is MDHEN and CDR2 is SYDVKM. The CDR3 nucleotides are TGTGCCAGCAGCGCAGGGGGCGCCCCTGAAGCTTTCTTT. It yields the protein CASSAGGAPEAFF.

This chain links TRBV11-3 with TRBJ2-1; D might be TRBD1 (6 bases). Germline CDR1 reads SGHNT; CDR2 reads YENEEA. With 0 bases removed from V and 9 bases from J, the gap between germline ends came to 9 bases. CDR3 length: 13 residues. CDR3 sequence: CASSLDGGGEQFF. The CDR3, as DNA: TGTGCCAGCAGCTTAGATGGGGGCGGTGAGCAGTTCTTC.

The CDR3 spells CASGFLEGSGNTIYF. CDR3 nucleotide sequence: TGTGCTAGTGGTTTTTTGGAGGGCTCTGGAAACACCATATATTTT. The gene calls are TRBV12-5 and TRBJ1-3; the D is unclear. Germline assignment: CDR1 LGHNT and CDR2 FRNRAP. V lost 3 bases, J lost 0 bases, and 9 bases lay in between. The CDR3 has 15 amino acids.

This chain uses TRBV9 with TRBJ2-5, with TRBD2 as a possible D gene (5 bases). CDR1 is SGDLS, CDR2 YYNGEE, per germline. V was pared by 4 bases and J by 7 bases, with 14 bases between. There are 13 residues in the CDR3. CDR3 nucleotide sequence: TGTGCCAGCAGCACCACCGCGGGCCGGACCCAGTACTTC. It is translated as CASSTTAGRTQYF.

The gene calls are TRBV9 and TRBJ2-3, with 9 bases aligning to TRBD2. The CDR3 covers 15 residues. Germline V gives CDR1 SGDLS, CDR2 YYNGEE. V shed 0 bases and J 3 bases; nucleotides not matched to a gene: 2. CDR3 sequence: CASSVGGGATDTQYF. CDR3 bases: TGTGCCAGCAGCGTAGGCGGGGGGGCAACAGATACGCAGTATTTT.

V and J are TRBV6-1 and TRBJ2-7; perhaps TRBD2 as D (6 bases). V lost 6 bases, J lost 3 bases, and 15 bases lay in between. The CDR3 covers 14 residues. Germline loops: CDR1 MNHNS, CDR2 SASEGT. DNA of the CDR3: TGTGCCAGCAGCGCTCCGGGACTCGGCTACGAGCAGTACTTC. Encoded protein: CASSAPGLGYEQYF.

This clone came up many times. CDR3 nucleotides: TGTGCCATCAATTCCGGGACAGGGGGCCGGGCCGCCTACGAGCAGTACTTC. Amino acids: CAINSGTGGRAAYEQYF. J is TRBJ2-7 and V is TRBV10-3; TRBD1 aligns across 12 bases. The germline V gene has CDR1 ENHRY and CDR2 SYGVKD. V trimming: 7 bases; J trimming: 2 bases; junction bases outside the gene matches: 12. The length of the CDR3 is 17 residues.

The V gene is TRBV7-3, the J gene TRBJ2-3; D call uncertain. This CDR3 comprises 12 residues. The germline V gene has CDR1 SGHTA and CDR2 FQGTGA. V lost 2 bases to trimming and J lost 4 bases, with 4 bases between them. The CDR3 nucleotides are TGTGCCAGCAGCTTAGCGGCAGATACGCAGTATTTT. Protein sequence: CASSLAADTQYF.

CDR3 region: CASSDPLARGEQYF. The CDR3 DNA follows: TGTGCCAGCAGTGACCCACTAGCGCGGGGGGAGCAGTACTTC. The V and J genes are TRBV2 and TRBJ2-7, with 7 bases fitting TRBD2. CDR1 is SNHLY and CDR2 is FYNNEI in the germline V gene. Germline trimming cut 3 bases from V and 7 bases from J; bases unmatched to any gene: 9. This CDR3 region has 14 residues.

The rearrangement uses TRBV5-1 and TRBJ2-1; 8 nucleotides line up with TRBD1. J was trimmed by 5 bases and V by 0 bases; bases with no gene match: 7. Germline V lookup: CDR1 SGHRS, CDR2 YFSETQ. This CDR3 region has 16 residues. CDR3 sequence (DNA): TGCGCCAGCAGCTTGGATTGGACAGGGACCCACAATGAGCAGTTCTTC. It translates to CASSLDWTGTHNEQFF.

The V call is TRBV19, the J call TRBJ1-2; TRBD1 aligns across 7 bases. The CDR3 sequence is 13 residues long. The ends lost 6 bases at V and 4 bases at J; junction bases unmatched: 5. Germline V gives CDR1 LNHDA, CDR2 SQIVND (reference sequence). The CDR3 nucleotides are TGTGCCAGTAGGCCAGGGGGGACCTATGGCTACACCTTC. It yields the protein CASRPGGTYGYTF.

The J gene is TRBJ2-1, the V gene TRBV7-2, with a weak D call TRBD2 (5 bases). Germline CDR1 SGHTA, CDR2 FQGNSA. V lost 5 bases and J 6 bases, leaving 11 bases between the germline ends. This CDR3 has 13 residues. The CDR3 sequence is CASSALTSNEQFF. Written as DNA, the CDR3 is TGTGCCAGCAGCGCCCTCACTAGCAATGAGCAGTTCTTC.

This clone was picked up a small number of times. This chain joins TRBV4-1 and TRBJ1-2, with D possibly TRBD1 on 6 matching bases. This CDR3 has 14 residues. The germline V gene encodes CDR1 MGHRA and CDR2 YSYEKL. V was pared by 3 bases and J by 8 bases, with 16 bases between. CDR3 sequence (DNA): TGCGCCAGCAGCCAGGGACAAGGGGCGGTAGGCTACACCTTC. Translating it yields CASSQGQGAVGYTF.

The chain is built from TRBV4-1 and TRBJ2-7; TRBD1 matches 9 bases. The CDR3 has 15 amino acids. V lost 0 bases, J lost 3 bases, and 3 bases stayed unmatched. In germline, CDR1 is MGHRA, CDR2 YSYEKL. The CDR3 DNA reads TGCGCCAGCAGCCAAGAAGCGGGACAGGGCTACGAGCAGTACTTC. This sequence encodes CASSQEAGQGYEQYF.

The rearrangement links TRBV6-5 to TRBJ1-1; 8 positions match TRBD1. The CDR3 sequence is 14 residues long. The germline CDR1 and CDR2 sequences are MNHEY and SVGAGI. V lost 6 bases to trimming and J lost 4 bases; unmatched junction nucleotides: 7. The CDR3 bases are TGTGCCAGCAGCGAGACAGGGGCCGCCACTGAAGCTTTCTTT. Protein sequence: CASSETGAATEAFF.

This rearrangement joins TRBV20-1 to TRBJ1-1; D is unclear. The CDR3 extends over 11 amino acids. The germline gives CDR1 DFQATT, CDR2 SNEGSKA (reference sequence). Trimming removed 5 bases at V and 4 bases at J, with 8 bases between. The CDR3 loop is CSAPWATEAFF. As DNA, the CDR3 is TGCAGTGCTCCCTGGGCCACTGAAGCTTTCTTT.

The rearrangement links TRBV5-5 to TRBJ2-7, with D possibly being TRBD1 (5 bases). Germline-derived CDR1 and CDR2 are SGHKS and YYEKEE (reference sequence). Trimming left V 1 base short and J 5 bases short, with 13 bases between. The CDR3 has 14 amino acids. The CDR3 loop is CASSLYVRAHEQYF. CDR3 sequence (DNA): TGTGCCAGCAGCTTGTATGTCAGGGCCCACGAGCAGTACTTC.